This is a list of T cell receptor beta chains from one sample in a study of Ad26.COV2.S vaccination and SARS-CoV-2 variants. Sequencing used immunoSEQ multiplex PCR; TCRdb keeps in-frame clones, though not all of them. The sample contains roughly 380,000 clones, more than 75% of which appear only once. Source: peripheral blood, taken in a trial of Ad26.COV2.S vaccine versus placebo. These receptors were collected from a person aged 18-60 years who received the Ad26.COV2.S COVID-19 vaccine or a placebo. Each CDR3 is given with its conserved first and last residue. The D gene is left open where the match is weak. Size is omitted from some rows. Given values are once, few, many or a class for expanded clones.

clone_size | d_call | j_call | v_call | cdr3_nt | cdr3_aa
- | - | TRBJ2-3 | TRBV5-8 | TGTGCCAGCTTTCGGTCTTTTGGGGGACAATCATCAGGCACAGATACGCAGTATTTT | CASFRSFGGQSSGTDTQYF
- | - | TRBJ1-2 | TRBV5-4 | TGTGCCAGCAGCTTGGGGACAGTGTTCTATGGCTACACCTTC | CASSLGTVFYGYTF
- | TRBD1 | TRBJ2-2 | TRBV9 | TGTGCCAGCAGCTTACCCCGAGAGGGGGCTCTTAACACCGGGGAGCTGTTTTTT | CASSLPREGALNTGELFF
- | - | TRBJ1-5 | TRBV10-3 | TGTGCCATCAGACCGACAGGACTCAATCAGCCCCAGCATTTT | CAIRPTGLNQPQHF
once | - | TRBJ1-1 | TRBV7-9 | TGTGCCAGCAGCTTAGTGTCAGGGATGAACACTGAAGCTTTCTTT | CASSLVSGMNTEAFF
- | - | TRBJ1-5 | TRBV27 | TGTGCCAGCAGAACCATGGGCAATCAGCCCCAGCATTTT | CASRTMGNQPQHF
- | - | TRBJ1-2 | TRBV7-9 | TGTGCCAGCAGCTTAATGGGTGTTGGCTACACCTTC | CASSLMGVGYTF
- | TRBD1 | TRBJ1-3 | TRBV3-1/TRBV3-2 | TGTGCCAGCAGCACCCACAGGGGGCCAGGAAACACCATATATTTT | CASSTHRGPGNTIYF
once | - | TRBJ2-1 | TRBV12-3/TRBV12-4 | TGTGCCAGCAGTTTGGTCCGGGACACTGAGCAGTTCTTC | CASSLVRDTEQFF
- | TRBD2 | TRBJ2-3 | TRBV7-2 | TGTGCCAGCAGCTTTCCGACTAGCGGGGGGGTCCGAGATACGCAGTATTTT | CASSFPTSGGVRDTQYF
- | - | TRBJ2-1 | TRBV7-3 | TGTGCCAGCAGCTTAGAGCGAGGGTATTGGAATGAGCAGTTCTTC | CASSLERGYWNEQFF
- | - | TRBJ2-3 | TRBV19 | TGTGCCAGCAAGACAGGGAGGATGACAGATACGCAGTATTTT | CASKTGRMTDTQYF
- | TRBD1 | TRBJ1-1 | TRBV5-1 | TGCGCCAGCAGCTTTCAGACAGGGACTGAAGCTTTCTTT | CASSFQTGTEAFF
- | - | TRBJ1-1 | TRBV7-9 | TGTGCCAGCAGCCCACTCCCCGGCAGGCCGTATCCTGAAGCTTTCTTT | CASSPLPGRPYPEAFF
- | TRBD1 | TRBJ2-2 | TRBV18 | TGTGCCAGCTCACGTCCAAGTGGGACAGGTTCAACACCGGCGGAGCTGTTTTTT | CASSRPSGTGSTPAELFF
- | - | TRBJ1-1 | TRBV28 | TGTGCCAGCAGACCCTACTCCAGGGACACTGAAGCTTTCTTT | CASRPYSRDTEAFF
- | - | TRBJ2-1 | TRBV7-3 | TGTGCCAGCAGCTTAATGGGGGGCAGGGCCTCCTACAATGAGCAGTTCTTC | CASSLMGGRASYNEQFF
- | TRBD1 | TRBJ2-1 | TRBV6-5 | TGTGCCAGCAAGACAGGGAGCTCCTACAATGAGCAGTTCTTC | CASKTGSSYNEQFF